This TCR beta chain appears in the sequencing data of a study of long-term antiretroviral therapy in people with HIV. CDR3 size: 15 residues. In germline, CDR1 is MNHEY, CDR2 SVGAGI. With V trimmed by 2 bases and J by 4 bases, 4 bases remained unmatched. The authors ran the immunoSEQ assay, v3.0, at survey level. Clones were sequenced by immunoSEQ multiplex PCR, and TCRdb holds only the in-frame ones, with some missing. The data show tens of thousands of clones, with 93% seen just once and 10% held by the top ten. The sample holds a few counts of this clone. The sequence was obtained from a man aged 35 to 55 with HIV. Specimen: unsorted PBMCs, collected 6.2 years after starting antiretroviral therapy. This chain uses TRBV6-5 with TRBJ2-7; 11 positions match TRBD2. In DNA form, the CDR3 reads TGTGCCAGCAGTTACGGAGGGACTAGCGGATACGAGCAGTACTTC. This encodes CASSYGGTSGYEQYF.